This T cell receptor beta chain is from a study of blood T cells in healthy people across ages. A sample-barcoded 5' primer and a J-beta primer mix were used in a second PCR of about 6 to 12 cycles. From the 5' RACE reads, TCRdb called clonotypes with MiXCR, one entry per CDR3 protein. Among a few hundred thousand distinct CDR3 sequences listed, 27% were seen once. CDR3 length equals 16 residues. V was pared by 5 bases and J by 2 bases, with 7 bases of the junction left unmatched. In germline, CDR1 is DFQATT, CDR2 SNEGSKA (reference sequence). The chain couples TRBV20-1 to TRBJ2-3; the match to TRBD2 covers 13 bases. The clonotype comes from a woman aged 70 to 79 in good health. Sequencing was performed on blood. In DNA form, the CDR3 reads TGCAGTGCTGGGGGGACTAGCGGGGTCCACACAGATACGCAGTATTTT. Its protein product is CSAGGTSGVHTDTQYF.